These 17 T cell receptor beta chains were sequenced from one sample in a study of identical twins. TCRdb ran MiXCR on the 5' RACE reads and lists one entry per CDR3 protein. The profile shows hundreds of thousands of distinct CDR3 sequences, 6% to 6.5% of them singletons. The sequencing input was naive T cells sorted from blood. The source of these receptors is a man younger than 35 in good health.

With respect to this clonotype: A much larger clone is a single base away; this may be a read error. The J gene is TRBJ2-1, the V gene TRBV6-1; either TRBD1 or TRBD2 may supply D (6 bases each). The germline CDR1 and CDR2 sequences are MNHNS and SASEGT. The CDR3 loop spans 13 amino acids. Trimming took 8 bases from V and 3 from J, leaving 11 bases between them. The CDR3 loop is CASGEDSYNEQFF. In DNA form, the CDR3 reads TGTGCCAGCGGGGAGGACAGCTACAATGAGCAGTTCTTC.

The sample holds a few counts of this clonotype. The chain joins TRBV28 to TRBJ2-1; D is possibly TRBD2 (6 bases). Germline V gene lookup returns CDR1 MDHEN and CDR2 SYDVKM. This CDR3 has 16 residues. Trimming stripped 2 bases from V and 7 bases from J, with 18 bases between. This CDR3 is CASSLSFRLAKNEQFF. As DNA, the CDR3 is TGTGCCAGCAGTTTAAGTTTTCGGCTAGCGAAAAATGAGCAGTTCTTC.

This clonotype was seen ten or more times. The chain employs TRBV10-3 and TRBJ2-7; tentatively, D is TRBD1 or TRBD2 (6 bases each). The CDR3 loop spans 11 amino acids. The V gene lost 10 bases and the J gene lost 7 bases, with 14 bases spanning the gap. CDR1 and CDR2 from the germline V gene are ENHRY and SYGVKD. CDR3 region: CATGASSEQYV. For the CDR3, the DNA is TGTGCCACGGGGGCTTCTTCTGAGCAGTACGTC.

Remarks on this clonotype: This sequence may be a read error, since a much larger clone differs from it by one base. This chain uses TRBV10-3 with TRBJ2-5; 7 positions agree with TRBD1. CDR1 and CDR2 from the germline V gene are ENHRY and SYGVKD. The CDR3 contains 12 residues. The CDR3 DNA sequence: TGTGCCATCAGCGCTACAGGGGAGACCGAGTACTTC. Its translation is CAISATGETEYF.

At least ten counts were recorded for this clonotype. The chain is built from TRBV12-3 or TRBV12-4 and TRBJ2-1, with no clear D. The V end was cut by 5 bases, the J end by 7 bases, with 9 bases between. The CDR3 spans 12 residues. The CDR3 protein is CASSTSANEQFF. As DNA, the CDR3 is TGTGCCAGCAGTACCAGCGCGAATGAGCAGTTCTTC.

This clonotype was counted at least ten times. The J gene is TRBJ2-1, the V gene TRBV4-2; D possibly uses TRBD1 or TRBD2 (6 bases each). The CDR3 extends over 14 amino acids. Trimming took 7 bases from V and 6 from J, leaving 16 bases between them. Germline CDR1 reads LGHNA; CDR2 reads YNFKEQ. Here the CDR3 reads CASKRGGGPNEQFF. Here the CDR3 DNA reads TGTGCCAGCAAAAGGGGTGGGGGGCCCAATGAGCAGTTCTTC.

This clonotype was observed many times. This rearrangement joins TRBV20-1 to TRBJ2-1; D is perhaps TRBD2 (5 bases). The CDR3 length is 15 residues. Trimming pared 5 bases from V and 2 bases from J, leaving 16 bases between. Germline V CDR1 and CDR2: DFQATT, SNEGSKA (reference sequence). CDR3 residues: CSAPLEDETYNEQFF. CDR3 in DNA: TGCAGTGCTCCCCTGGAGGACGAGACCTACAATGAGCAGTTCTTC.

Many counts were recorded for this clonotype. The V and J genes are TRBV24-1 and TRBJ1-5; 10 bases line up with TRBD1. In germline, CDR1 is KGHDR, CDR2 SFDVKD. This CDR3 spans 15 amino acids. Trimming cost V 4 bases and J 5 bases; bases outside gene matches: 4. The CDR3 sequence: CATSEGGTGDQPQHF. The CDR3 nucleotides read TGTGCCACCAGTGAGGGGGGGACAGGGGATCAGCCCCAGCATTTT.

The chain couples TRBV11-2 to TRBJ1-2, with a possible D match to TRBD1 (5 bases). This CDR3 has 14 amino acids. CDR1 is SGHAT and CDR2 is FQNNGV in the germline V gene. The ends were cut back, 1 base at V and 8 bases at J, with 14 bases in the middle. Here the CDR3 reads CASSLVGTSEGYTF. DNA for the CDR3: TGTGCCAGCAGCTTAGTTGGGACGTCTGAAGGCTACACCTTC.

In its sample, this clonotype was seen many times. The rearrangement uses TRBV20-1 and TRBJ2-3; 11 bases map to TRBD2. Germline V lookup: CDR1 DFQATT, CDR2 SNEGSKA (reference sequence). V shed 2 bases and J 5 bases; nucleotides not matched to a gene: 3. This CDR3 is built from 14 residues. The CDR3 loop is CSARLAGGRDTQYF. CDR3 DNA: TGCAGTGCTAGACTAGCGGGAGGTCGAGATACGCAGTATTTT.

This clonotype was picked up many times. This rearrangement joins TRBV18 to TRBJ2-1; no firm D call. V was clipped by 1 base and J by 8 bases, with 9 bases between them. This CDR3 spans 13 amino acids. CDR1 KGHSH and CDR2 LQKENI come from the germline V gene. CDR3 DNA: TGTGCCAGCTCACCACGTCTAACCGATGAGCAGTTCTTC. Its protein is CASSPRLTDEQFF. Variable domain in full (rest from reference TRBV18 and TRBJ2-1): NAGVMQNPRHLVRRRGQEARLRCSPMKGHSHVYWYRQLPEEGLKFMVYLQKENIIDESGMPKERFSAEFPKEGPSILRIQQVVRGDSAAYFCASSPRLTDEQFFGPGTRLTVL.

This clonotype was detected ten times or more. CDR3 loop: CASSSRRTVYNEQFF. Here the CDR3 DNA reads TGCGCCAGCAGCTCACGGCGGACAGTCTACAATGAGCAGTTCTTC. The chain couples TRBV5-1 to TRBJ2-1, with D tentatively TRBD1 (6 bases). V gave up 3 bases and J gave up 3 bases, with 13 bases separating them. Germline V gene lookup returns CDR1 SGHRS and CDR2 YFSETQ. The CDR3 has 15 residues.

The chain recombines TRBV18 with TRBJ2-1; the D is unclear. Germline CDR1 is KGHSH and CDR2 is LQKENI. The V end lost 6 bases, the J end lost 8 bases, and 8 bases lay between the germline ends. The CDR3 has 11 residues. CDR3 amino acids: CASSSNDEQFF. CDR3 DNA: TGTGCCAGCTCTAGTAACGATGAGCAGTTCTTC.

This clonotype was recorded a few times. CDR3 sequence (DNA): TGTGCCAGCAGCTTAGATCTAGCGGGGGGGGAGCAGTACTTC. Protein sequence: CASSLDLAGGEQYF. The gene calls are TRBV7-2 and TRBJ2-7; 12 bases map to TRBD2. Germline values: CDR1 SGHTA, CDR2 FQGNSA. The CDR3 extends over 14 amino acids. V gave up 1 base and J gave up 7 bases; unmatched junction bases: 2.

This clonotype was recorded many times. V and J are TRBV5-1 and TRBJ1-1; maybe TRBD1 (5 bases). This CDR3 comprises 14 residues. From germline, CDR1 is SGHRS and CDR2 YFSETQ. Trimming left V 4 bases short and J 1 base short, with 11 bases between. CDR3 sequence reads: CASSNQGRNTEAFF. DNA of the CDR3: TGCGCCAGCAGCAACCAGGGTAGGAACACTGAAGCTTTCTTT.

This clonotype was seen a few times. This chain uses TRBV12-3 or TRBV12-4 with TRBJ2-5, with a weak D call TRBD2 (5 bases). This CDR3 comprises 13 residues. Trimming pared 8 bases from V and 3 bases from J, leaving 13 bases between. The chain's CDR3 is CASSFDGEETQYF. The CDR3 bases are TGTGCCAGCTCCTTTGACGGGGAAGAGACCCAGTACTTC.

This clonotype was seen a few times. This chain connects TRBV5-1 to TRBJ2-3; the match to TRBD2 covers 14 bases. V lost 4 bases to trimming and J lost 1 base; unmatched junction nucleotides: 5. The CDR3 runs to 17 residues. Per the germline V gene, CDR1 is SGHRS and CDR2 is YFSETQ. Here the CDR3 DNA reads TGCGCCAGCAGCCAAGGACTAGCGGGAGGCGGCACAGATACGCAGTATTTT. It codes for CASSQGLAGGGTDTQYF.